A selection of T cell receptor beta chains follows, all from one sample in a study of cytomegalovirus exposure and HLA in healthy donors. Method: immunoSEQ multiplex PCR; TCRdb's copy keeps in-frame clones and lacks some. The repertoire holds some 150,000 clones, with around 88% as singletons. The material sequenced was PBMCs. These receptor sequences come from a woman in her thirties in good health and CMV-seronegative. Each CDR3 is given with its conserved first and last residue. Expanded clones get a size class; other rows say once, few or many, or leave the size out.

clone_size | j_call | v_call | cdr3_aa
. | TRBJ2-1 | TRBV9 | CASSVGLPSPYNEQFF
. | TRBJ2-7 | TRBV21-1 | CANRDRVYEQYF
. | TRBJ1-2 | TRBV14 | CASSQVIGYGYTF
. | TRBJ2-2 | TRBV6-4 | CASSYTGRENTGELFF
. | . | TRBV5-1 | CASATTGTTHYEQYF
few | TRBJ1-1 | TRBV2 | CATSETRDRNTEAFF
. | TRBJ2-7 | TRBV27 | CASSPTPGTGSYEQYF
. | TRBJ2-7 | TRBV4-1 | CASSSQERSYEQYF
. | TRBJ2-5 | TRBV10-1 | CASSEGGPRETQYF
. | TRBJ2-7 | TRBV13 | CASSLTGGHEQYF
. | TRBJ1-5 | TRBV7-2 | CASSLIKGMGQPQHF
. | TRBJ2-5 | TRBV4-1 | CASSRGLFQETQYF
. | TRBJ1-4 | TRBV7-8 | CASSLVPGDSNRGEKLFF
. | TRBJ1-3 | TRBV6-1 | CASSETGGASGNTIYF
. | TRBJ1-2 | TRBV27 | CASSWGQSYGYTF
. | TRBJ2-2 | TRBV12-5 | CAHASTGSPGELFF
. | TRBJ2-1 | TRBV19 | CASSIQGSGGQQFF
. | TRBJ1-3 | TRBV18 | CASSPLAGSGNTIYF
. | TRBJ1-1 | TRBV7-3 | CASSLRGSSEAFF
. | TRBJ2-2 | TRBV11-3 | CASSLINTGELFF
. | TRBJ2-6 | TRBV4-2 | CASSDLSGANVLTF
. | TRBJ1-2 | TRBV5-6 | CASSLSGYGYTF
. | TRBJ1-1 | TRBV7-2 | CASSLDLYHTEAFF
once | TRBJ2-1 | TRBV28 | CASSRPLGTSGSAEQFF
. | TRBJ2-5 | TRBV29-1 | CSVEDNRAGRGETQYF
few | TRBJ2-7 | TRBV11-2 | CASSLVLDGGYEQYF
. | TRBJ2-1 | TRBV7-3 | CASRGTGDEQFF
. | TRBJ1-1 | TRBV27 | CASSPLPRTGGKAFF
. | TRBJ2-3 | TRBV7-6 | CASSPGQGGGTDTQYF
. | TRBJ2-1 | TRBV4-1 | CASRGGLAGGFSYNEQFF
. | TRBJ1-4 | TRBV4-1 | CASSKGQGATNEKLFF
. | TRBJ2-7 | TRBV27 | CASSPSRQGPYEQYF
. | TRBJ2-7 | TRBV11-2 | CASSLLYWTGVGTYEQYF
. | TRBJ1-3 | TRBV6-5 | CASSFAGMGNTIYF
. | TRBJ2-5 | TRBV4-1 | CASSQDRTGLQETQYF
. | TRBJ2-5 | TRBV28 | CASSLSGSEETQYF
. | TRBJ2-7 | TRBV5-4 | CASSSRWQGSYEQYF
. | TRBJ2-1 | TRBV18 | CASSLVPTTYNEQFF
few | TRBJ1-4 | TRBV25-1 | CASSPGKEKLFF
. | TRBJ2-2 | TRBV2 | CASILSRSPGELFF
once | TRBJ2-1 | TRBV5-1 | CASTLPGGNEQFF
once | TRBJ2-2 | TRBV7-2 | CASSARTSGAPTGELFF
. | TRBJ2-7 | TRBV4-1 | CASSQAGTGVTYEQYF
once | TRBJ1-1 | TRBV19 | CASSVALGTGNTEAFF
. | TRBJ1-4 | TRBV7-2 | CASSLRQGEKLFF
. | TRBJ1-2 | TRBV28 | CASNVQGWLGYTF
. | TRBJ2-3 | TRBV11-2 | CASSLGANTDTQYF
. | TRBJ1-3 | TRBV30 | CAWSPGLAGNTIYF
. | TRBJ2-1 | TRBV5-4 | CASSLEPSGSSYNEQFF
. | TRBJ1-5 | TRBV28 | CASSVLGNQPQHF
. | TRBJ2-1 | TRBV13 | CASSPDRGNGNEQFF
. | TRBJ2-5 | TRBV5-1 | CASSLEGLAGEETQYF
once | TRBJ2-2 | TRBV7-3 | CASSPTMNTGELFF
. | TRBJ2-1 | TRBV6-6 | CASSYGFGQNEQFF
. | TRBJ2-7 | TRBV11-1 | CASSSDRAEQYF